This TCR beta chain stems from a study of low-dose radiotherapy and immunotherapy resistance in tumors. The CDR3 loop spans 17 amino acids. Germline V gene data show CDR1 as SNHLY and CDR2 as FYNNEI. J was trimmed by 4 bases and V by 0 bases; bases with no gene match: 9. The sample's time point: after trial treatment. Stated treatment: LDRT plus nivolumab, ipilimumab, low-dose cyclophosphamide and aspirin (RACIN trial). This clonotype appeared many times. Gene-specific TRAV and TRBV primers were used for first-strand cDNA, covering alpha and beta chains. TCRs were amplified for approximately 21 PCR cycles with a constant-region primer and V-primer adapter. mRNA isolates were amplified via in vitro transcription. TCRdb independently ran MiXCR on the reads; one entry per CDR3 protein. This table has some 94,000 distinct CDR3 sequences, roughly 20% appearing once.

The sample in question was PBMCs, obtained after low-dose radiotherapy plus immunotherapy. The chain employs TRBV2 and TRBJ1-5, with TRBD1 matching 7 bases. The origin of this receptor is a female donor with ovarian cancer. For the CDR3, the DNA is TGTGCCAGCAGTGAAGCTCCTTCGACAGGGAATAATCAGCCCCAGCATTTT. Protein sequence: CASSEAPSTGNNQPQHF.